This T cell receptor (beta chain) was profiled in a study of cytomegalovirus exposure and HLA in healthy donors. Broader study findings: Across HLA loci, a later analysis found differing TCR association rates, with DRB1 most and HLA-C fewest. TCR beta chains associated with HLA were, in a later analysis, more clonally expanded than equally common others. The study labeled about 160 TCR beta chains cytomegalovirus-associated.

Amplification used 60 Vbeta primers and 13 Jbeta primers. Data came from immunoSEQ multiplex PCR; TCRdb stores just in-frame clones and leaves some out. The profile shows 95,000 to 150,000 clones, roughly 80% of them singletons. In germline, CDR1 is GTSNPN, CDR2 SVGIG (reference sequence). The CDR3 is made up of 13 amino acids. V was shortened by 4 bases and J by 3 bases, with 13 bases between the two germline ends. With regard to this clone: The antigen is undetermined.

This sequence joins TRBV30 and TRBJ2-7, with a weak D call TRBD2 (7 bases). The origin of this receptor is a man aged 30 to 39 in good health and CMV-seronegative. The sequenced material came from PBMCs. This CDR3 is CAWTGGGLYEQYF. The CDR3 DNA sequence: TGTGCCTGGACGGGCGGGGGCCTCTACGAGCAGTACTTC.